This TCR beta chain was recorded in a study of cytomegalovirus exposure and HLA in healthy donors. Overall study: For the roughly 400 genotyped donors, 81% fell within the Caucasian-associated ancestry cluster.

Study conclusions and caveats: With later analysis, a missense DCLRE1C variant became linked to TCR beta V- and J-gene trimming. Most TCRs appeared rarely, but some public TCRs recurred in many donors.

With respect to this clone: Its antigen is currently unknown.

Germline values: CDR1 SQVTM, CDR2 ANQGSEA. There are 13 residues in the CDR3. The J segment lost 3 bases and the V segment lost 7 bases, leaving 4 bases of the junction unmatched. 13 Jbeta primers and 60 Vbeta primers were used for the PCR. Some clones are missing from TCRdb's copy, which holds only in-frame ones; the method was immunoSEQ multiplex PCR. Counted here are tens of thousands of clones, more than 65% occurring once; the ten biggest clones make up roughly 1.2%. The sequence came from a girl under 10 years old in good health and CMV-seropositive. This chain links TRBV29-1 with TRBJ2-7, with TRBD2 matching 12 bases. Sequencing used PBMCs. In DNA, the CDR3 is TGCAGCGCCCGGACTAGCGGGAACTACGAGCAGTACTTC. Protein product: CSARTSGNYEQYF.